These 12 T cell receptor beta chains were sequenced from one sample in a study of blood T cell repertoires in COVID-19. Libraries were prepared by immunoSEQ multiplex PCR; TCRdb keeps only in-frame clonotypes and omits some of them. The data show 150,000 or so clones, 84% seen once. Sequencing used PBMCs or T cells enriched from blood (not recorded which). These receptor sequences come from a woman aged 50 to 60 who had been exposed to COVID-19.

This chain joins TRBV29-1 and TRBJ2-7; 11 bases fit TRBD2. V gave up 6 bases and J gave up 2 bases; unmatched junction bases: 12. CDR3 size: 16 residues. The V gene's germline CDR1 is SQVTM and CDR2 ANQGSEA. For the CDR3, the DNA is TGCAGCGTCGCTGCCGGGACTAGCGGAACCCCCTACGAGCAGTACTTC. This sequence encodes CSVAAGTSGTPYEQYF.

The chain has TRBV5-4 and TRBJ2-1; TRBD1 might be the D (5 bases). The V gene's germline CDR1 is SGHNT and CDR2 YYREEE (reference sequence). The CDR3 is 15 residues long. The germline V and J ends were trimmed by 4 bases and 6 bases, with 17 bases remaining between them. CDR3 sequence (DNA): TGTGCCAGCAGCAAAGGGGCTACTCCTGGCAATGAGCAGTTCTTC. Translated, it gives CASSKGATPGNEQFF.

J is TRBJ2-3 and V is TRBV12-5; 11 nucleotides align to TRBD2. Germline CDR1 and CDR2: LGHNT and FRNRAP. With 0 bases clipped from V and 2 bases from J, the junction kept 7 bases outside the gene matches. The length of the CDR3 is 18 residues. CDR3 DNA sequence: TGTGCTAGTGGTTTGGTAAACGGGACTAGCGGTCTCACAGATACGCAGTATTTT. Its translation: CASGLVNGTSGLTDTQYF.

This clone came up once. CDR3 DNA sequence: TGCGCCAGCAGTCGGGAAGGGTTTGACAATGAGCAGTTCTTC. It is translated as CASSREGFDNEQFF. The chain links TRBV10-2 to TRBJ2-1, with D perhaps matching TRBD2 (5 bases). Trimming left V 5 bases short and J 5 bases short, with 13 bases between. Germline CDR1 WSHSY, CDR2 SAAADI. This CDR3 is 14 amino acids long.

The count of this clone is one. V usage is TRBV5-4 and J usage is TRBJ1-5, with D tentatively TRBD1 (5 bases). Trimming took off 0 bases at V and 7 bases at J, with 11 bases between the two ends. Germline V gene sequence: CDR1 SGHNT, CDR2 YYREEE (reference sequence). The CDR3 is made up of 14 amino acids. Written as DNA, the CDR3 is TGTGCCAGCAGCTTGGTTGGGGCTGGACAGCCCCAGCATTTT. This gives the protein CASSLVGAGQPQHF.

V is TRBV18 and J is TRBJ2-3; tentative D call: TRBD2 (6 bases). This CDR3 is built from 15 residues. Germline V gives CDR1 KGHSH, CDR2 LQKENI. The ends were cut back, 6 bases at V and 6 bases at J, with 19 bases in the middle. The CDR3 protein is CASSPAGWPLDTQYF. The CDR3 nucleotides are TGTGCCAGCTCCCCCGCGGGATGGCCCCTCGATACGCAGTATTTT.

The V call is TRBV23-1, the J call TRBJ2-7; TRBD1 agrees at 7 bases. TRBV23-1 is marked as an open reading frame, function uncertain. This CDR3 region has 18 residues. Germline trimming cut 2 bases from V and 0 bases from J; bases unmatched to any gene: 13. CDR3 DNA sequence: TGCGCCAGCAGTCAACCGGACAGGTATCCCGATATCTCCTACGAGCAGTACTTC. Its protein product is CASSQPDRYPDISYEQYF.

The V gene is TRBV5-4, the J gene TRBJ2-5; 8 nucleotides match TRBD2. V lost 5 bases to trimming and J lost 6 bases; unmatched junction nucleotides: 6. Germline CDR1 and CDR2: SGHNT and YYREEE (reference sequence). This CDR3 region has 13 residues. In nucleotides, the CDR3 is TGTGCCAGCAGTCCAGGACTAGCCCAGACCCAGTACTTC. Amino acid sequence: CASSPGLAQTQYF.

This clone was recorded once. Other DNA variants within this sample encode the same CDR3. This chain connects TRBV11-2 to TRBJ2-1; TRBD2 matches 14 bases. Germline V gene lookup returns CDR1 SGHAT and CDR2 FQNNGV. The CDR3 totals 16 residues. V trimming: 2 bases; J trimming: 9 bases; junction bases outside the gene matches: 6. CDR3 coding DNA: TGTGCCAGCAGCTTACGACTAGCGGGGGGGCCTGGTGAGCAGTTCTTC. The encoded protein is CASSLRLAGGPGEQFF.

The V and J genes are TRBV10-3 and TRBJ1-5, with D perhaps matching TRBD1 (5 bases). The V gene's germline CDR1 is ENHRY and CDR2 SYGVKD. V gave up 0 bases and J gave up 1 base, with 7 bases separating them. The CDR3 runs to 15 residues. CDR3 protein: CAISESGPSNQPQHF. The CDR3 DNA follows: TGTGCCATCAGTGAGTCGGGGCCGAGCAATCAGCCCCAGCATTTT.

The rearrangement links TRBV19 to TRBJ2-5; maybe TRBD2 (6 bases). V was clipped by 8 bases and J by 1 base, with 17 bases between them. The germline V gene encodes CDR1 LNHDA and CDR2 SQIVND (reference sequence). This CDR3 is built from 15 residues. CDR3: CASREWGVGQETQYF. The DNA for the CDR3 is TGTGCCAGTCGAGAGTGGGGGGTCGGCCAAGAGACCCAGTACTTC.

This clone has only one observation. The J gene is TRBJ1-1, the V gene TRBV5-4; TRBD1 is a possible D gene (5 bases). In germline, CDR1 is SGHNT, CDR2 YYREEE (reference sequence). Trimming pared 3 bases from V and 3 bases from J, leaving 9 bases between. CDR3 length: 13 residues. The CDR3 loop is CASSSRAYTEAFF. The CDR3 coding sequence is TGTGCCAGCAGCTCCAGGGCGTACACTGAAGCTTTCTTT.